This T cell receptor beta chain was captured by sequencing in a study of T-cell memory formation after mild COVID-19. Looking at the study overall: TCR clusters were mostly donor specific.

The V gene's germline CDR1 is SGHDT and CDR2 YYEEEE. V dropped 3 bases and J dropped 6 bases, with 9 bases sitting between them. The CDR3 runs 12 residues. Whole-study results and caveats: Contracting CD4+ clones sat mainly in CM and EM; CD8+ in EMRA.

This clonotype turned up a few times. What it binds is unknown. TCRdb recomputed calls from the 5' RACE reads with MiXCR, one row per CDR3 protein. The repertoire holds hundreds of thousands of distinct CDR3 sequences, with about 16% as singletons. Sequenced sample: PBMCs or a T cell subset sorted from them (not recorded which). The chain uses TRBV5-6 and TRBJ1-1; the D is unclear. The TCR sequence derives from a man in his late teens or twenties who had mild COVID-19 (a few samples of this study predate the infection). Cell type and time point are not known. The CDR3 coding sequence is TGTGCCAGCAGCTGGGGAGGAGCTGAAGCTTTCTTT. Protein product: CASSWGGAEAFF. Drawing the rest from reference TRBV5-6 and TRBJ1-1, the complete variable domain is DAGVTQSPTHLIKTRGQQVTLRCSPKSGHDTVSWYQQALGQGPQFIFQYYEEEERQRGNFPDRFSGHQFPNYSSELNVNALLLGDSALYLCASSWGGAEAFFGQGTRLTVV.